A single sample is the source of the 26 T cell receptor beta chains below, sequenced in a study of beta chain features in type 1 diabetes. Sequenced material consisted of expressed TCRB transcripts (all of the isolated RNA was reverse transcribed). Clones were sequenced by immunoSEQ multiplex PCR, and TCRdb holds only the in-frame ones, with some missing. The sample yields fewer than 400,000 clones, 6.5% to 10% seen once. Sequenced sample: central memory CD4+ T cells from blood. The receptor set was obtained from a young woman in good health.

This clone was seen only a few times. The chain recombines TRBV5-1 with TRBJ1-4; D gene uncertain. This CDR3 has 12 residues. From germline, CDR1 is SGHRS and CDR2 YFSETQ. The V and J ends lost 7 bases and 10 bases respectively, with 14 bases between them. The DNA for the CDR3 is TGCGCCAGCGCCCTTTCCGAAGGAAAACTGTTTTTT. Translated: CASALSEGKLFF.

This chain joins TRBV27 and TRBJ2-2; D remains unclear. Deletions cut 7 bases from V and 4 bases from J, with 16 bases between. CDR3 length: 15 residues. The V gene's germline CDR1 is MNHEY and CDR2 SMNVEV (reference sequence). The CDR3 nucleotides are TGTGCCAGCATCCTCCGGGCAGGATTCACCGGGGAGCTGTTTTTT. Its translation is CASILRAGFTGELFF.

The V call is TRBV18, the J call TRBJ2-3; 8 nucleotides align to TRBD2. The CDR3 contains 16 residues. The germline CDR1 and CDR2 sequences are KGHSH and LQKENI. Trimming took 4 bases from V and 6 from J; bases not matched to a gene: 12. The CDR3 sequence is CASSQIAGSNPDTQYF. Written as DNA, the CDR3 is TGTGCCAGCTCACAAATAGCGGGATCGAACCCCGATACGCAGTATTTT.

V usage is TRBV10-3 and J usage is TRBJ2-3; no clear D. The ends were cut back, 3 bases at V and 2 bases at J, with 18 bases in the middle. This CDR3 comprises 17 residues. Germline V lookup: CDR1 ENHRY, CDR2 SYGVKD. CDR3 DNA sequence: TGTGCCATCAGTGATTTTAGTCCCCGAGAACCCACAGATACGCAGTATTTT. Amino acids: CAISDFSPREPTDTQYF.

This clone has only a few counts. The gene calls are TRBV4-3 and TRBJ2-5; 7 nucleotides align to TRBD1. Germline-derived CDR1 and CDR2 are LGHNA and YSLEER. J gave up 5 bases and V 0 bases, and 6 bases lay outside the gene matches. The CDR3 runs 15 residues. CDR3: CASSQDPPGQETQYF. Written as DNA, the CDR3 is TGCGCCAGCAGCCAAGATCCTCCGGGACAGGAGACCCAGTACTTC.

This clone was counted a few times. This rearrangement joins TRBV14 to TRBJ2-1; TRBD1 might be the D (6 bases). This CDR3 region has 13 residues. Deletions cut 4 bases from V and 9 bases from J, with 13 bases between. Germline-derived CDR1 and CDR2 are SGHDN and FVKESK. The CDR3 DNA is TGTGCCAGCAGCCCCCAGGGGTTCGGTGAGCAGTTCTTC. Protein product: CASSPQGFGEQFF.

This chain uses TRBV11-2 with TRBJ2-3, with 9 nucleotides matching TRBD1. This CDR3 comprises 14 residues. After removal of 4 bases from V and 5 bases from J, the junction contained 4 bases not matched to a gene. Germline loops: CDR1 SGHAT, CDR2 FQNNGV. CDR3 residues: CASSSGQGRDTQYF. The CDR3 DNA is TGTGCCAGCAGCTCTGGACAGGGGAGAGATACGCAGTATTTT.

This chain's CDR3 is CASSLDGTGSYADTQYF. The CDR3 coding sequence is TGTGCCAGCAGCTTAGATGGTACCGGGAGTTACGCAGATACGCAGTATTTT. The chain recombines TRBV11-2 with TRBJ2-3; possible D gene TRBD2, 6 bases. V was trimmed by 0 bases and J by 4 bases, leaving 17 bases between them. The germline V gene has CDR1 SGHAT and CDR2 FQNNGV. This CDR3 comprises 17 residues.

Ten or more counts support this clone. The chain joins TRBV27 to TRBJ2-2, with 10 bases that match TRBD2. V dropped 4 bases and J dropped 6; count of bases not matched to a gene: 5. The CDR3 covers 15 residues. Germline lookup yields CDR1 MNHEY and CDR2 SMNVEV (reference sequence). The CDR3 nucleotides are TGTGCCAGCAGTTCTAGCGGGAGTCGGTCCGGGGAGCTGTTTTTT. This codes for CASSSSGSRSGELFF.

This clone occurred a few times. The chain combines TRBV5-1 with TRBJ2-1; the D is unclear. Trimming took off 0 bases at V and 5 bases at J, with 18 bases between the two ends. There are 17 residues in the CDR3. Germline V gene lookup returns CDR1 SGHRS and CDR2 YFSETQ. The CDR3 DNA sequence: TGCGCCAGCAGCTTGGGACTGGGCCGTTATGGGGACAATGAGCAGTTCTTC. It encodes CASSLGLGRYGDNEQFF.

V and J are TRBV7-2 and TRBJ1-2, with TRBD1 as a possible D gene (5 bases). There are 14 residues in the CDR3. Germline V lookup: CDR1 SGHTA, CDR2 FQGNSA. Trimming removed 1 base from V and 7 bases from J, with 13 bases in between. The CDR3 bases are TGTGCCAGCAGCTTAGGCCGGGACGGCACTGGCTACACCTTC. This gives the protein CASSLGRDGTGYTF.

J is TRBJ2-7 and V is TRBV4-3; 10 nucleotides agree with TRBD2. The CDR3 spans 17 residues. V lost 1 base to trimming and J lost 3 bases; unmatched junction nucleotides: 9. Germline CDR1 is LGHNA and CDR2 is YSLEER. The CDR3 is CASSQVFEREGLYEQYF. The CDR3 bases are TGCGCCAGCAGCCAAGTGTTCGAGCGGGAGGGCCTCTACGAGCAGTACTTC.

Regarding this clone: Given a much more abundant clone one base away, this may be a read error. The rearrangement uses TRBV29-1 and TRBJ2-1; no firm D call. Germline V lookup: CDR1 SQVTM, CDR2 ANQGSEA. CDR3 length: 12 residues. V was trimmed by 5 bases and J by 5 bases, leaving 10 bases between them. This CDR3 reads CSVCLLNNEQFF. CDR3 DNA: TGCAGCGTTTGTCTGCTGAACAATGAGCAGTTCTTC.

This chain joins TRBV7-2 and TRBJ2-1, with TRBD2 matching over 10 bases. Germline V CDR1 and CDR2: SGHTA, FQGNSA. This CDR3 contains 17 residues. V gave up 5 bases and J gave up 9 bases; unmatched junction bases: 16. CDR3 DNA: TGTGCCAGCAGCCCAGACCTGTGGGCTAGCGGGGGACTTGAGCAGTTCTTC. This codes for CASSPDLWASGGLEQFF.

This clone was detected a few times. The chain recombines TRBV7-9 with TRBJ2-1, with TRBD2 matching 13 bases. The CDR3 length is 16 residues. The trim removed 5 bases at V and 7 bases at J, leaving 8 bases unmatched. CDR1 and CDR2 (germline): SEHNR, FQNEAQ (reference sequence). The CDR3 nucleotides read TGTGCCAGCAGCATCAGGACTAGCGGGAGTGGTAATGAGCAGTTCTTC. Its translation is CASSIRTSGSGNEQFF.

The chain has TRBV2 and TRBJ2-5; 9 bases fit TRBD2. Germline V gives CDR1 SNHLY, CDR2 FYNNEI. This CDR3 has 16 amino acids. V was clipped by 0 bases and J by 9 bases; unmatched bases: 11. CDR3 in amino acids: CASSEASREGRFPQYF. The CDR3 nucleotides are TGTGCCAGCAGTGAAGCCTCGCGGGAGGGCCGCTTCCCCCAGTACTTC.

As regards this clone: The identical CDR3 is also encoded by other nucleotide sequences in the sample. V and J are TRBV11-2 and TRBJ1-1, with D possibly matching TRBD1 (5 bases). Looked up from germline, CDR1 is SGHAT and CDR2 is FQNNGV. The CDR3 runs 13 residues. V lost 5 bases and J 0 bases, leaving 7 bases between the germline ends. The DNA of the CDR3 is TGTGCCAGCAGCCTGACAGTGAACACTGAAGCTTTCTTT. Translated, it gives CASSLTVNTEAFF.

This chain joins TRBV29-1 and TRBJ2-4; D assignment may be TRBD1 or TRBD2 (5 bases each). The CDR3 sequence is 13 residues long. Trimming left V 6 bases short and J 4 bases short, with 13 bases between. CDR1 SQVTM and CDR2 ANQGSEA come from the germline V gene. CDR3 nucleotides: TGCAGCGTCCGGGGCTGGGGAAAAAACATTCAGTACTTC. It specifies CSVRGWGKNIQYF.

This clone was recorded a few times. The same CDR3 can be traced to other DNA sequences in this sample. The DNA for the CDR3 is TGTGCCAGCAGCCAAGCTTACGAGCAGTACTTC. Encoded protein: CASSQAYEQYF. This chain links TRBV14 with TRBJ2-7; D ambiguous. The CDR3 covers 11 residues. V was shortened by 1 base and J by 4 bases, with 2 bases between the two germline ends. CDR1 and CDR2 (germline): SGHDN, FVKESK. The full variable domain, completed using reference TRBV14 and TRBJ2-7, is EAGVTQFPSHSVIEKGQTVTLRCDPISGHDNLYWYRRVMGKEIKFLLHFVKESKQDESGMPNNRFLAERTGGTYSTLKVQPAELEDSGVYFCASSQAYEQYFGPGTRLTVT.

This clone was seen repeatedly, ten times or more. The V call is TRBV9, the J call TRBJ2-3, with a weak D call TRBD2 (5 bases). This CDR3 is 12 amino acids long. Germline assignment: CDR1 SGDLS and CDR2 YYNGEE. Trimming pared 4 bases from V and 6 bases from J, leaving 9 bases between. In DNA, the CDR3 is TGTGCCAGCAGCTTCCGAGGGGATACGCAGTATTTT. Its translation: CASSFRGDTQYF.

The chain links TRBV19 to TRBJ2-2, with a possible D match to TRBD1 (6 bases). The CDR3 totals 16 residues. The V and J ends lost 3 bases and 2 bases respectively, with 13 bases between them. Looked up from germline, CDR1 is LNHDA and CDR2 is SQIVND (reference sequence). CDR3 residues: CASSIAVGTNTGELFF. The CDR3 DNA sequence: TGTGCCAGTAGTATCGCCGTAGGGACAAACACCGGGGAGCTGTTTTTT.

This clone appeared many times. The same CDR3 is also encoded by other DNA sequences in this sample. The chain combines TRBV5-8 with TRBJ2-1; 11 bases match TRBD1. After removal of 5 bases from V and 3 bases from J, the junction contained 4 bases not matched to a gene. The CDR3 is made up of 15 amino acids. The V gene's germline CDR1 is SGHTS and CDR2 YDEGEE. CDR3 loop: CASSPGTGGYNEQFF. Here the CDR3 DNA reads TGTGCCAGCAGTCCCGGGACAGGGGGCTACAATGAGCAGTTCTTC.

This clone appeared a few times. V is TRBV18 and J is TRBJ2-1; a possible D gene is TRBD2 (5 bases). V shed 3 bases and J shed 7 bases, with 16 bases lying between them. Looked up from germline, CDR1 is KGHSH and CDR2 is LQKENI. The CDR3 length is 15 residues. The CDR3 region is CASSPLALVSNEQFF. In DNA, the CDR3 is TGTGCCAGCTCACCGCTAGCACTAGTAAGTAATGAGCAGTTCTTC.

V usage is TRBV4-2 and J usage is TRBJ1-2; no definite D call. This CDR3 is built from 14 residues. V lost 3 bases and J 4 bases, leaving 12 bases between the germline ends. In germline, CDR1 is LGHNA, CDR2 YNFKEQ. The CDR3 reads CASSQDLSSYGYTF. CDR3 nucleotides: TGTGCCAGCAGCCAGGATTTAAGCAGCTATGGCTACACCTTC.

The rearrangement links TRBV27 to TRBJ2-2, with D perhaps TRBD1 (6 bases). This CDR3 comprises 13 residues. The V gene's germline CDR1 is MNHEY and CDR2 SMNVEV (reference sequence). Trimming shortened V by 3 bases and J by 5 bases, and 7 bases separated the two germline ends. CDR3 in amino acids: CASSLGTTGELFF. CDR3 bases: TGTGCCAGCAGTTTGGGGACAACCGGGGAGCTGTTTTTT.

The chain recombines TRBV5-1 with TRBJ2-1; 13 positions agree with TRBD2. CDR1 SGHRS and CDR2 YFSETQ come from the germline V gene. V trimming: 4 bases; J trimming: 2 bases; junction bases outside the gene matches: 15. The CDR3 sequence is 20 residues long. The CDR3 here is CASSLQRGTSGIRTYNEQFF. In DNA, the CDR3 is TGCGCCAGCAGCCTTCAAAGGGGGACTAGCGGGATACGCACCTACAATGAGCAGTTCTTC.